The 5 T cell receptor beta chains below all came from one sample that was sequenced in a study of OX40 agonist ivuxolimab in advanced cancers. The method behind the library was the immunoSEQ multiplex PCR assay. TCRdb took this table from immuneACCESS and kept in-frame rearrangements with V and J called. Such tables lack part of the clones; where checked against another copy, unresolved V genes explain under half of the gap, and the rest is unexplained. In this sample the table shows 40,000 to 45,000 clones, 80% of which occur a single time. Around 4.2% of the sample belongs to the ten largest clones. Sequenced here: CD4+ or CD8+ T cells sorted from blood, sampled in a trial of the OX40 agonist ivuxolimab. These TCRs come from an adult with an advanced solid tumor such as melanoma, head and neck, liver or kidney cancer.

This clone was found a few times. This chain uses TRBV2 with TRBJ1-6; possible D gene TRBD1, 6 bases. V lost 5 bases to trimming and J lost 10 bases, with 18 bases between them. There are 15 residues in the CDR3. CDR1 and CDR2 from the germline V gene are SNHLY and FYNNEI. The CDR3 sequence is CASSSQGHQDSPLHF. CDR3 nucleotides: TGTGCCAGCAGTTCCCAGGGACATCAGGACTCACCCCTCCACTTT. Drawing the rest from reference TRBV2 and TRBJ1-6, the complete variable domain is EPEVTQTPSHQVTQMGQEVILRCVPISNHLYFYWYRQILGQKVEFLVSFYNNEISEKSEIFDDQFSVERPDGSNFTLKIRSTKLEDSAMYFCASSSQGHQDSPLHFGNGTRLTVT.

The CDR3 DNA reads as TGTGCCAGCAGCCCTTTCGGTACCCTACGCTACACCTTC. The encoded protein is CASSPFGTLRYTF. This chain connects TRBV7-2 to TRBJ1-2; no firm D call. CDR3 length: 13 residues. V was shortened by 5 bases and J by 9 bases, with 16 bases between the two germline ends. CDR1 is SGHTA, CDR2 FQGNSA, per germline.

The CDR3 reads CASSLVQTGELFF. In DNA, the CDR3 is TGTGCCAGCAGTCTAGTCCAGACCGGGGAGCTGTTTTTT. This chain joins TRBV11-2 and TRBJ2-2; D gene uncertain. The CDR3 contains 13 residues. The ends were cut back, 6 bases at V and 5 bases at J, with 10 bases in the middle. Germline assignment: CDR1 SGHAT and CDR2 FQNNGV.

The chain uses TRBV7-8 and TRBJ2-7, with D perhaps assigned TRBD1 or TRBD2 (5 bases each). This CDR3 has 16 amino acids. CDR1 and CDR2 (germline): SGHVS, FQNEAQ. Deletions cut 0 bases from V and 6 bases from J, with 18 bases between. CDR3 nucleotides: TGTGCCAGCAGCTTAGCCACGACAGCGCCACGGGGCGAGCAGTACTTC. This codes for CASSLATTAPRGEQYF.

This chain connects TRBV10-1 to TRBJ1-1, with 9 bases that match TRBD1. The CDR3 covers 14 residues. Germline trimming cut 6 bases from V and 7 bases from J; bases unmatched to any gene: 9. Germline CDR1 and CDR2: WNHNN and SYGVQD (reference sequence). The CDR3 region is CASRPGQGRGEAFF. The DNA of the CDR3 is TGCGCCAGCAGACCGGGACAGGGAAGGGGTGAAGCTTTCTTT.